Listed here are 5 T cell receptor beta chains from one sample, sequenced in a study of shared clonotypes between healthy human individuals. The method was immunoSEQ multiplex PCR; TCRdb's version includes in-frame clones alone and lacks a portion of them. The table includes 2 million to 3 million clones, around 90% detected once. The sequenced sample consisted of naive CD4+ T cells sorted from blood. Documented subset: CD45RA+ positively selected. These receptors were taken from a man between 18 and 29 years old in good health.

V and J are TRBV28 and TRBJ2-7; D perhaps matches TRBD1 (5 bases). Germline V gene data show CDR1 as MDHEN and CDR2 as SYDVKM. The ends were cut back, 3 bases at V and 6 bases at J, with 18 bases in the middle. This CDR3 region has 15 residues. CDR3 in DNA: TGTGCCAGCAGTTTGCTCTCCCAGGGATGGAGCGAGCAGTACTTC. Protein sequence: CASSLLSQGWSEQYF.

This clone has only one observation. The chain recombines TRBV9 with TRBJ2-3; no definite D call. V lost 4 bases to trimming and J lost 0 bases, with 12 bases between them. Germline V CDR1 and CDR2: SGDLS, YYNGEE. The CDR3 extends over 15 amino acids. This CDR3 is CASSPHSASTDTQYF. The CDR3 nucleotides read TGTGCCAGCAGCCCCCACTCCGCTAGCACAGATACGCAGTATTTT. Looking up the rest from reference TRBV9 and TRBJ2-3 gives the full variable domain: DSGVTQTPKHLITATGQRVTLRCSPRSGDLSVYWYQQSLDQGLQFLIQYYNGEERAKGNILERFSAQQFPDLHSELNLSSLELGDSALYFCASSPHSASTDTQYFGPGTRLTVL.

This clone has a single count. This sequence joins TRBV5-1 and TRBJ2-3; a possible D gene is TRBD1 (7 bases). The CDR3 loop spans 15 amino acids. Trimming pared 5 bases from V and 3 bases from J, leaving 16 bases between. Germline values: CDR1 SGHRS, CDR2 YFSETQ. The CDR3 loop reads CASSPTGRGTDTQYF. The CDR3 DNA sequence: TGCGCCAGCAGTCCGACAGGGCGGGGTACAGATACGCAGTATTTT.

The rearrangement links TRBV4-1 to TRBJ1-4, with 7 bases fitting TRBD1. Germline V gene lookup returns CDR1 MGHRA and CDR2 YSYEKL. J lost 5 bases, V lost 3 bases, and 3 bases had no gene match. The CDR3 has 14 amino acids. The CDR3 region is CASSQRTGNEKLFF. The CDR3 coding sequence is TGCGCCAGCAGCCAGAGGACAGGAAATGAAAAACTGTTTTTT.

This clone was counted a single time. CDR3 in amino acids: CASSPFVGPAEAFF. In DNA, the CDR3 is TGTGCCAGCAGCCCATTTGTGGGGCCCGCTGAAGCTTTCTTT. The J gene is TRBJ1-1, the V gene TRBV11-2, with D tentatively TRBD1 (5 bases). Trimming took 5 bases from V and 6 from J, leaving 16 bases between them. This CDR3 has 14 amino acids. Germline-derived CDR1 and CDR2 are SGHAT and FQNNGV.